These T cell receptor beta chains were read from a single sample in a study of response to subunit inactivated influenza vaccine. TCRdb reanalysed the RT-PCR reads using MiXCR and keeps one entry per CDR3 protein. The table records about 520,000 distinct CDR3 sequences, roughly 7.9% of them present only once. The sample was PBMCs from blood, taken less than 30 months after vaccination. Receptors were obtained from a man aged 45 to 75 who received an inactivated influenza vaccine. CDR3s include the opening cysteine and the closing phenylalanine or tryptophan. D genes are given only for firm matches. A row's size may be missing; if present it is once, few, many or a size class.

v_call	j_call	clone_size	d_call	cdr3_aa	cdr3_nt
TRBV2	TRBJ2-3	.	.	CASSVITDTQYF	TGTGCCAGCAGTGTGATCACAGATACGCAGTATTTT
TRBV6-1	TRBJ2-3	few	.	CASSEIGRGEDTQYF	TGTGCCAGCAGTGAAATCGGCAGGGGAGAGGATACGCAGTATTTT
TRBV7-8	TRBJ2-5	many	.	CASSFDRQETQYF	TGTGCCAGCAGCTTCGACAGACAAGAGACCCAGTACTTC
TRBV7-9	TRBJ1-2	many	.	CASSFTQGANYGYTF	TGTGCCAGCAGCTTTACACAGGGAGCTAACTATGGCTACACCTTC
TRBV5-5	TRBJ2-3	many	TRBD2	CASSPRTSVRTQYF	TGTGCCAGCAGCCCGCGGACTAGTGTGAGGACGCAGTATTTT
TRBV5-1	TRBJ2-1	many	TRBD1	CASSLTGTGANNEQFF	TGCGCCAGCAGCTTGACCGGGACAGGGGCTAACAATGAGCAGTTCTTC
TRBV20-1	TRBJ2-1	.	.	CSARYPGQRSYNEQFF	TGCAGTGCTAGATACCCAGGTCAGCGCTCCTACAATGAGCAGTTCTTC
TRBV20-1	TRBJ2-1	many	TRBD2	CSARGSGSSYNEQFF	TGCAGTGCTAGGGGTAGCGGGAGCTCCTACAATGAGCAGTTCTTC
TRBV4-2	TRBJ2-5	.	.	CASSQPTGGRPAGLQYF	TGTGCCAGCAGCCAACCGACAGGAGGGAGGCCCGCGGGTCTCCAGTACTTC
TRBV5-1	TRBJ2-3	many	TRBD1	CASSLGDRGKADTQYF	TGCGCCAGCAGCTTGGGTGACAGGGGAAAAGCAGATACGCAGTATTTT
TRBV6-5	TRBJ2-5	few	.	CASSYSASPSETQYF	TGTGCCAGCAGTTACTCCGCCAGCCCGTCGGAGACCCAGTACTTC
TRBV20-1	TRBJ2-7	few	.	CSARDRDTYEQYF	TGCAGTGCTAGAGATCGCGACACCTACGAGCAGTACTTC
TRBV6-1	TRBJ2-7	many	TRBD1	CASRIWGQTTNPYEQYF	TGTGCCAGCAGAATCTGGGGACAGACGACTAACCCCTACGAGCAGTACTTC
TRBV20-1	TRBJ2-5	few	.	CSGHQGGETQYF	TGCAGTGGACATCAAGGTGGGGAGACCCAGTACTTC
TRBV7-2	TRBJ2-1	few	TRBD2	CASSLAGTSVYNEQFF	TGTGCCAGCAGCTTGGCCGGGACTAGCGTGTACAATGAGCAGTTCTTC
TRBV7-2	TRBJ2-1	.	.	CASSPSRGIYNEQFF	TGTGCCAGCAGCCCGTCGCGAGGAATCTACAATGAGCAGTTCTTC
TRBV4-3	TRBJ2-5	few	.	CASSQDLRGQETQYF	TGCGCCAGCAGCCAAGATCTGAGGGGCCAAGAGACCCAGTACTTC
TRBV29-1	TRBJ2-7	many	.	CSVEIPGFYEQYF	TGCAGCGTTGAAATACCAGGGTTTTACGAGCAGTACTTC
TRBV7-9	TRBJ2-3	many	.	CASTASTDTQYF	TGTGCCAGCACAGCAAGCACAGATACGCAGTATTTT
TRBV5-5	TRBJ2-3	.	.	CASSSLGQSTDTQYF	TGTGCCAGCAGCTCACTAGGGCAAAGCACAGATACGCAGTATTTT
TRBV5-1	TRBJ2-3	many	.	CASSLAGGTLSTDTQYF	TGCGCCAGCAGCTTGGCGGGCGGGACCTTGAGCACAGATACGCAGTATTTT
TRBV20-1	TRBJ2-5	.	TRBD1	CSAFTGTGGETQYF	TGCAGTGCTTTCACCGGGACAGGGGGCGAGACCCAGTACTTC
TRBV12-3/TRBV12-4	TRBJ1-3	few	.	CASSPPGGSFGNTIYF	TGTGCCAGCAGTCCACCCGGGGGGTCGTTTGGAAACACCATATATTTT
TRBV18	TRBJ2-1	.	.	CASSPGYTGSSYNEQFF	TGTGCCAGCTCACCTGGATACACGGGCAGCTCCTACAATGAGCAGTTCTTC
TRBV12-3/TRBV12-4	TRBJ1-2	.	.	CASSSGIQRGYTF	TGTGCCAGCAGTTCAGGGATTCAGAGGGGCTACACCTTC
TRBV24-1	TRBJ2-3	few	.	CATSEVHPGTQYF	TGTGCCACCAGTGAGGTCCATCCCGGTACGCAGTATTTT
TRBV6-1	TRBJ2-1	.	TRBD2	CAGAGGLDNEQFF	TGTGCCGGAGCGGGAGGGCTCGACAATGAGCAGTTCTTC